The rows below give T cell receptor beta chains drawn from one sample of a study of T cell repertoires in cytomegalovirus infection. One entry per CDR3 protein, called by TCRdb with MiXCR from the reads. The table records hundreds of thousands of distinct CDR3 sequences, approximately 22% of them present only once. The sample was CD8+ T cells from PBMCs. Receptor source: a human donor in good health (CMV status not recorded). Some clones in this sample may be carry-over from other donors' samples. CDR3s include the opening cysteine and the closing phenylalanine or tryptophan. The D gene is left open where the match is weak. Expanded clones get a size class; other rows say once, few or many, or leave the size out.

v_call	j_call	clone_size	d_call	cdr3_aa	cdr3_nt
TRBV2	TRBJ2-3	-	-	CASSEGLGADTQYF	TGTGCCAGCAGTGAGGGCCTAGGCGCAGATACGCAGTATTTT
TRBV18	TRBJ2-1	-	-	CASSPLGPEQFF	TGTGCCAGCTCACCACTCGGACCGGAGCAGTTCTTC
TRBV6-2/TRBV6-3	TRBJ2-7	-	-	CASSWSPTGYEQYF	TGTGCCAGCAGTTGGAGCCCCACAGGTTACGAGCAGTACTTC
TRBV14	TRBJ2-7	few	-	CASSQGTGDLYEQYF	TGTGCCAGCAGCCAAGGGACTGGAGATTTGTACGAGCAGTACTTC
TRBV7-9	TRBJ2-2	few	TRBD1	CASSLTGRGPGELFF	TGTGCCAGCAGCTTAACGGGCAGGGGGCCCGGGGAGCTGTTTTTT
TRBV7-3	TRBJ2-2	few	-	CASSLPYRRILSGELFF	TGTGCCAGCAGCTTACCCTATCGAAGGATTCTATCCGGGGAGCTGTTTTTT
TRBV19	TRBJ2-2	-	TRBD2	CASSIGSGGNTGELFF	TGTGCCAGTAGTATTGGGAGCGGGGGCAACACCGGGGAGCTGTTTTTT
TRBV19	TRBJ1-1	once	-	CASSIIGNTEAFF	TGTGCCAGTAGTATAATAGGGAACACTGAAGCTTTCTTT
TRBV29-1	TRBJ1-1	few	-	CSVIMNTEAFF	TGCAGCGTAATCATGAACACTGAAGCTTTCTTT
TRBV9	TRBJ1-1	-	-	CASSVGRTGNTEAFF	TGTGCCAGCAGCGTAGGCAGAACGGGGAACACTGAAGCTTTCTTT
TRBV13	TRBJ2-1	-	TRBD2	CASSPPGGAGSDEQFF	TGTGCCAGCAGCCCTCCCGGGGGGGCTGGGTCGGATGAGCAGTTCTTC
TRBV7-2	TRBJ1-5	many	-	CASSLLGYQPQHF	TGTGCCAGCAGCTTACTGGGTTACCAGCCCCAGCATTTT
TRBV12-3/TRBV12-4	TRBJ1-1	many	-	CASSLYITGEAFF	TGTGCCAGCAGTTTATACATAACGGGTGAAGCTTTCTTT
TRBV4-1	TRBJ2-1	medium-sized	-	CASSSPPNEQFF	TGCGCCAGCAGCTCCCCCCCCAATGAGCAGTTCTTC
TRBV20-1	TRBJ2-2	-	-	CSASGPENTGELFF	TGCAGTGCTAGCGGTCCGGAGAACACCGGGGAGCTGTTTTTT
TRBV4-1	TRBJ1-2	-	TRBD1	CASSQGAGGVYGYTF	TGCGCCAGCAGCCAAGGGGCAGGGGGCGTCTATGGCTACACCTTC
TRBV15	TRBJ1-1	-	TRBD1	CATSRDPRDRGLDTEAFF	TGTGCCACCAGCAGAGATCCCCGGGACAGGGGGCTGGACACTGAAGCTTTCTTT
TRBV7-9	TRBJ2-1	many	TRBD2	CASSAGGYNEQFF	TGTGCCAGCTCGGCGGGGGGGTACAATGAGCAGTTCTTC
TRBV7-2	TRBJ2-3	many	TRBD2	CASRAPGLAGFADTQYF	TGTGCCAGCAGAGCACCGGGACTAGCGGGGTTTGCAGATACGCAGTATTTT
TRBV19	TRBJ1-1	few	-	CASSMGVTTEAFF	TGTGCCAGTAGTATGGGGGTGACCACTGAAGCTTTCTTT
TRBV27	TRBJ1-2	many	-	CASTFLGAHHYGYTF	TGTGCCAGCACCTTCCTCGGAGCCCACCACTATGGCTACACCTTC
TRBV7-2	TRBJ2-1	many	TRBD2	CASSFAGTSENEQFF	TGTGCCAGCAGCTTTGCCGGGACTAGCGAGAATGAGCAGTTCTTC
TRBV20-1	TRBJ2-2	few	-	CSARDLGELFF	TGCAGTGCTAGAGATCTGGGGGAGCTGTTTTTT
TRBV29-1	TRBJ2-7	few	TRBD1	CSVEGQTGTHEQYF	TGCAGCGTTGAAGGTCAGACAGGGACCCACGAGCAGTACTTC
TRBV27	TRBJ2-5	-	-	CASSLFGGLQETQYF	TGTGCCAGCAGTTTATTTGGGGGCCTTCAAGAGACCCAGTACTTC
TRBV12-3/TRBV12-4	TRBJ1-2	few	-	CASRRSDYGYTF	TGTGCCAGCAGGAGGTCGGACTATGGCTACACCTTC
TRBV28	TRBJ1-1	-	-	CASSPPGGSEAFF	TGTGCCAGCAGCCCCCCCGGGGGCAGTGAAGCTTTCTTT
TRBV4-1	TRBJ2-1	-	-	CASSQGPSTGAHFF	TGCGCCAGCAGCCAAGGCCCCTCCACCGGGGCTCACTTCTTC
TRBV29-1	TRBJ2-2	-	-	CSVPDTGELFF	TGCAGCGTCCCGGACACCGGGGAGCTGTTTTTT